The clone carrying this T cell receptor (beta chain) was found many times. Its antigen is not identified. This entry comes from a study of molecular identifiers for immune sequencing clone quantification. Study results and limitations: Clones of above 20 RNA copies carried over 97% of effector molecules; in naive cells they carried under 1%.

Germline V gene lookup returns CDR1 MDHEN and CDR2 SYDVKM. V dropped 4 bases and J dropped 2; count of bases not matched to a gene: 5. The CDR3 loop spans 15 amino acids. Previously described methods and listed TCR primers produced bulk TCR libraries. TCRdb reprocessed the PCR reads via MiXCR and lists one record per CDR3 protein. Among some 590,000 distinct CDR3 sequences listed, approximately 24% were seen once. Using 10%, 30% or 50% RNA, naive CD8 libraries were derived from around 20,000 to 1,000,000 sorted cells. Sorting recovered naive CD8 T cells on a CD8+CD4-CCR7+CD45RA+ profile. The sequence came from a human donor in good health. Some libraries in this study had Jurkat cell RNA spiked in. The chain has TRBV28 and TRBJ1-5; 7 nucleotides align to TRBD1. The sample comprised naive CD8+ T cells from blood, with Jurkat cell RNA spiked in. Subset specified: FACS-sorted CD8+CD4-CCR7+CD45RA+ naive T cells. The DNA of the CDR3 is TGTGCCAGCAGTTCCAGGGGGAATGGCAATCAGCCCCAGCATTTT. Translated, it gives CASSSRGNGNQPQHF.